This TCR beta chain was observed in a study of OX40 agonist ivuxolimab in advanced cancers. About the study: Past anti-PD-1, anti-PD-L1 or anti-CTLA-4 therapy was accepted, and roughly 37% had received some. Patients achieving partial responses numbered three: one hepatocellular carcinoma case and two cutaneous melanoma cases. Study results and caveats: At 0.1 to 3.0 mg/kg, clonal expansion of CD4+ and CD8+ blood T cells had occurred by week 6.

Using immunoSEQ multiplex PCR, the repertoire was profiled, and TCRdb retains in-frame clones only, with some absent. The table records about 83,000 clones, roughly 88% of them present only once. Germline assignment: CDR1 SGHDN and CDR2 FVKESK. This CDR3 region has 13 residues. Trimming removed 3 bases at V and 5 bases at J, with 9 bases between. A note on this clone: Its cognate antigen is unknown.

This specimen consisted of CD4+ or CD8+ T cells sorted from blood, obtained in a trial of the OX40 agonist ivuxolimab. The rearrangement links TRBV14 to TRBJ2-3; tentatively, D is TRBD2 (5 bases). The receptor was isolated from an adult with an advanced solid tumor such as melanoma, head and neck, liver or kidney cancer. The CDR3 sequence is CASSQDAGDTQYF. The CDR3 nucleotides read TGTGCCAGCAGCCAGGACGCGGGAGATACGCAGTATTTT.